Shown below are 8 T cell receptor beta chains from a single sample sequenced in a study of T cells after yellow fever vaccination (dated 2019 in TCRdb). Receptors were amplified or captured by 5' RACE. TCRdb names Illumina NovaSeq 6000 as the instrument used. Starting from the raw public reads, TCRdb applied fastp trimming at Q25, assembled clones with MiXCR and retained in-frame beta chains. Records with the same CDR3 protein are collapsed into one entry carrying the most frequent genes and DNA. In this sample the table shows some 97,000 distinct CDR3 sequences, 5.8% of which occur a single time. The ten most abundant clones make up over 40% of the sample. Taken with the paper, the label for treatment or condition translates to: live attenuated yellow fever vaccine strain. The input for sequencing was CD8+ T cells sorted from PBMCs, taken 10 days after the yellow fever booster vaccination. The origin of the receptors is a man aged 18 to 30 who received the YFV17D yellow fever vaccine.

The chain employs TRBV20-1 and TRBJ1-1, with D perhaps TRBD1 (5 bases). The CDR3 extends over 13 amino acids. Germline V gene data show CDR1 as DFQATT and CDR2 as SNEGSKA (reference sequence). Trimming stripped 2 bases from V and 13 bases from J, with 20 bases between. CDR3 DNA: TGCAGTGCTAGAAGAACCTCCGGGGCGCCGGATTTCTTT. Its translation: CSARRTSGAPDFF.

This clonotype was recorded many times. V and J are TRBV5-1 and TRBJ2-1; the D gene is possibly TRBD1 (5 bases). V lost 0 bases, J lost 7 bases, and 20 bases lay in between. Per germline, CDR1 SGHRS and CDR2 YFSETQ. The CDR3 loop spans 17 amino acids. CDR3 residues: CASSLEIGIPKGNEQFF. The CDR3 coding sequence is TGCGCCAGCAGCTTGGAAATAGGGATCCCCAAGGGGAATGAGCAGTTCTTC.

This clonotype was observed at least ten times. The chain combines TRBV6-2 or TRBV6-3 with TRBJ2-4; D is uncertain. There are 14 residues in the CDR3. CDR1 MNHEY and CDR2 SVGEGT come from the germline V gene. V lost 2 bases to trimming and J lost 8 bases, with 13 bases between them. The CDR3 is CASSYTETVDIQYF. The CDR3 region has the DNA TGTGCCAGCAGTTACACCGAGACGGTCGACATTCAGTACTTC.

The V gene is TRBV5-1, the J gene TRBJ2-3, with D perhaps given as TRBD1 or TRBD2 (5 bases each). There are 13 residues in the CDR3. CDR1 is SGHRS, CDR2 YFSETQ, per germline. V was trimmed by 7 bases and J by 0 bases, leaving 9 bases between them. Here the CDR3 reads CASGTVSTDTQYF. The CDR3 coding sequence is TGCGCCAGCGGGACGGTTAGCACAGATACGCAGTATTTT.

The rearrangement uses TRBV3-1 and TRBJ1-1, with D hard to call. This CDR3 contains 13 residues. In germline, CDR1 is LGHDT, CDR2 YNNKEL (reference sequence). V was cut by 0 bases and J by 5 bases, with 7 bases left in between. Here the CDR3 reads CASSQERDTEAFF. The CDR3 DNA sequence: TGTGCCAGCAGCCAAGAACGCGATACTGAAGCTTTCTTT.

V is TRBV11-2 and J is TRBJ2-7, with a tentative D call TRBD1 (6 bases). CDR1 and CDR2 from the germline V gene are SGHAT and FQNNGV. This CDR3 is built from 15 residues. The V end was cut by 0 bases, the J end by 1 base, with 10 bases between. The chain's CDR3 is CASSLEVTGSYEQYF. In DNA form, the CDR3 reads TGTGCCAGCAGCTTAGAAGTAACAGGGTCCTACGAGCAGTACTTC. Together with reference TRBV11-2 and TRBJ2-7, the CDR3 gives the full variable domain: EAGVAQSPRYKIIEKRQSVAFWCNPISGHATLYWYQQILGQGPKLLIQFQNNGVVDDSQLPKDRFSAERLKGVDSTLKIQPAKLEDSAVYLCASSLEVTGSYEQYFGPGTRLTVT.

A few counts support this clonotype. V usage is TRBV7-9 and J usage is TRBJ1-3; no clear D. The CDR3 spans 15 residues. Trimming left V 5 bases short and J 2 bases short, with 13 bases between. Germline values: CDR1 SEHNR, CDR2 FQNEAQ (reference sequence). The CDR3 coding sequence is TGTGCCAGCAGCAATGGGCCGGCCCCTGGAAACACCATATATTTT. Residues: CASSNGPAPGNTIYF.

V and J are TRBV20-1 and TRBJ1-5; D is ambiguous. The CDR3 length is 14 residues. Germline values: CDR1 DFQATT, CDR2 SNEGSKA (reference sequence). Trimming stripped 1 base from V and 1 base from J, with 8 bases between. This chain's CDR3 is CSARVSGSNQPQHF. CDR3 sequence (DNA): TGCAGTGCTAGAGTCTCGGGGAGCAATCAGCCCCAGCATTTT.